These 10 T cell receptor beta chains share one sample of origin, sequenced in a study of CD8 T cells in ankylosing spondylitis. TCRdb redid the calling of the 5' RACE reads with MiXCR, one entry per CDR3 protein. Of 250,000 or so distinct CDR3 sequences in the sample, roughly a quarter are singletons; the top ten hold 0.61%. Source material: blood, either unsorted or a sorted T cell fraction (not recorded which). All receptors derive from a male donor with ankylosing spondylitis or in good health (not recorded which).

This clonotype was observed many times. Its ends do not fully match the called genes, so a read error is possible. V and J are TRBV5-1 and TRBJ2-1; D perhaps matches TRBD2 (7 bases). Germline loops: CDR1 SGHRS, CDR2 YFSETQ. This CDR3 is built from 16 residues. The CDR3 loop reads CASSLEGGGSYNEQFF. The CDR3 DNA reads TGTGCCAGCAGCTTAGAGGGGGGGGGCTCCTACAATGAGCAGTTCTTC.

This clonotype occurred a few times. The CDR3, as DNA: TGTGCCAGCTCAGACCTAATGAACACTGAAGCTTTCTTT. Translated, it gives CASSDLMNTEAFF. The rearrangement uses TRBV18 and TRBJ1-1; no reliable D call. Germline V CDR1 and CDR2: KGHSH, LQKENI. The CDR3 consists of 13 residues. V was trimmed by 5 bases and J by 0 bases, leaving 7 bases between them.

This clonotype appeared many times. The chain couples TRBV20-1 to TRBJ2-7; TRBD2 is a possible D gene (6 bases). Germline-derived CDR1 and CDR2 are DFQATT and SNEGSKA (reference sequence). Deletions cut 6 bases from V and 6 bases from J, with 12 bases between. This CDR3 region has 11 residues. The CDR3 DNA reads TGCAGTGCACAGGACTATAGCGAGCAGTACTTC. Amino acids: CSAQDYSEQYF.

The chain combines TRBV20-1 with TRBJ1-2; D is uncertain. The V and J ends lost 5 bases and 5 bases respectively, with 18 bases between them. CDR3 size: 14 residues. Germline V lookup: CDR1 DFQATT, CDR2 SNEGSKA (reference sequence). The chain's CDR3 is CSAAKGGDPYGYTF. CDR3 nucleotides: TGCAGTGCTGCCAAAGGTGGGGATCCATATGGCTACACCTTC.

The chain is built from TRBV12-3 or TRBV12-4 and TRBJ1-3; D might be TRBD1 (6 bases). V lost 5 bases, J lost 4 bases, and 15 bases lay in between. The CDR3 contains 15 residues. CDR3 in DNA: TGTGCCAGCAGTAATCCGGACAGCGAAGGAAACACCATATATTTT. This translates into CASSNPDSEGNTIYF.

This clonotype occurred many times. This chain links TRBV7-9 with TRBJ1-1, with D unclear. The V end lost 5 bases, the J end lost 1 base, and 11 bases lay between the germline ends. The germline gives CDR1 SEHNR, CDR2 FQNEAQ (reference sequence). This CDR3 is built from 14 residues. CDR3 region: CASSPRRGNTEAFF. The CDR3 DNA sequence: TGTGCCAGCAGCCCCCGGCGGGGGAACACTGAAGCTTTCTTT.

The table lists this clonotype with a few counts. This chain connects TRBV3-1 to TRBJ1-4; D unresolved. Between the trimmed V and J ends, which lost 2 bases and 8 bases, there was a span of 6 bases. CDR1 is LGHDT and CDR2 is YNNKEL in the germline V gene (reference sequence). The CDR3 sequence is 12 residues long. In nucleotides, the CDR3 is TGTGCCAGCAGCCAACTCCGAGAAAAACTGTTTTTT. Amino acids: CASSQLREKLFF.

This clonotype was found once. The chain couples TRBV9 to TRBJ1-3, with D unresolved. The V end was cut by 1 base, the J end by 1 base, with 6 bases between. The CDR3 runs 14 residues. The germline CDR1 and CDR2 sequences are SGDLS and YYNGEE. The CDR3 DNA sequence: TGTGCCAGCAGCGTACAGGCGTCTGGAAACACCATATATTTT. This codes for CASSVQASGNTIYF. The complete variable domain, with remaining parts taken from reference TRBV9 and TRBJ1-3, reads DSGVTQTPKHLITATGQRVTLRCSPRSGDLSVYWYQQSLDQGLQFLIQYYNGEERAKGNILERFSAQQFPDLHSELNLSSLELGDSALYFCASSVQASGNTIYFGEGSWLTVV.

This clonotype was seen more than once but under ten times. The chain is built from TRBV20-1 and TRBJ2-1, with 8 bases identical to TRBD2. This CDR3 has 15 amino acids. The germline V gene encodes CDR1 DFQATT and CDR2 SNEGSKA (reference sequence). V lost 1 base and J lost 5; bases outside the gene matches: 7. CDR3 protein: CSARGGLAGDNEQFF. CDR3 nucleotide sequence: TGCAGTGCTAGAGGAGGTCTAGCGGGCGACAATGAGCAGTTCTTC.

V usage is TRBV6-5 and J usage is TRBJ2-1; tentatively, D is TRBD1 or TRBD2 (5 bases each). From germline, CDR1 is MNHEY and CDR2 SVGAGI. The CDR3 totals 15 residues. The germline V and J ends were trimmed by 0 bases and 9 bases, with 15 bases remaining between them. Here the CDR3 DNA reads TGTGCCAGCAGTTACTCTGCTCCGGCGAGGGGTGAGCAGTTCTTC. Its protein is CASSYSAPARGEQFF.